The clone carrying this T cell receptor (beta chain) was seen at least ten times. Its target is not known. This sample was taken from a study of T cell repertoires in cytomegalovirus infection. Study-wide points: Clonotype analysis showed dominance of the ex vivo response by HLA-C-restricted CMV-specific TCR beta clonotypes.

Per germline, CDR1 SGHAT and CDR2 FQNNGV. V was shortened by 5 bases and J by 3 bases, with 14 bases between the two germline ends. CDR3 length: 14 residues. A single record per CDR3 protein comes from TCRdb applying MiXCR to the reads. The data contain 230,000 or so distinct CDR3 sequences, around 15% of them seen just once; the ten biggest clones take up more than 45%. The sequencing input was CD8+ T cells from PBMCs. This receptor was obtained from a human donor in good health (CMV status not recorded). Some clones in this sample may be carry-over from other donors' samples. The V gene is TRBV11-2, the J gene TRBJ2-7; possible D gene TRBD1, 5 bases. Here the CDR3 reads CASSLWGDGYEQYF. The CDR3 DNA reads TGTGCCAGCAGCCTTTGGGGCGATGGCTACGAGCAGTACTTC.